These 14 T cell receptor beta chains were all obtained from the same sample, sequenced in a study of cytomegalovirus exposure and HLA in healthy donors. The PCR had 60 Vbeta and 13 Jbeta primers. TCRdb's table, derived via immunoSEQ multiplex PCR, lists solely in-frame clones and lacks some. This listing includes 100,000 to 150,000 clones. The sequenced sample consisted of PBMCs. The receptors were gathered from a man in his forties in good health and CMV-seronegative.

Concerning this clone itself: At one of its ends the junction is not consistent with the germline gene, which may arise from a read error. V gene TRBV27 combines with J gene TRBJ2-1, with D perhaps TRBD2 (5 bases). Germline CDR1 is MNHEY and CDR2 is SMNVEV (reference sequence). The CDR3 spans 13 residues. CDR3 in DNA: TGTGCCAGCAGTTCGGACTCCAACAATGAGCAGTTCTTC. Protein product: CASSSDSNNEQFF.

The CDR3 loop is CASRWGSGRTETQYF. CDR3 sequence (DNA): TGTGCCAGCAGATGGGGGAGCGGGAGAACGGAGACCCAGTACTTC. This chain connects TRBV7-9 to TRBJ2-5, with TRBD2 identical over 8 bases. The CDR3 covers 15 residues. The trim removed 6 bases at V and 5 bases at J, leaving 11 bases unmatched. The germline gives CDR1 SEHNR, CDR2 FQNEAQ (reference sequence). The variable domain in full, completed from reference TRBV7-9 and TRBJ2-5, reads DTGVSQNPRHKITKRGQNVTFRCDPISEHNRLYWYRQTLGQGPEFLTYFQNEAQLEKSRLLSDRFSAERPKGSFSTLEIQRTEQGDSAMYLCASRWGSGRTETQYFGPGTRLLVL.

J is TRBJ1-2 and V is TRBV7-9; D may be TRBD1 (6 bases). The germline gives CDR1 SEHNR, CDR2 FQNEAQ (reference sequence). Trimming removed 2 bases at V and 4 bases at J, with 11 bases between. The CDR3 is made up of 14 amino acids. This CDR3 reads CASSLSGESYGYTF. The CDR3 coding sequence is TGTGCCAGCAGCTTATCAGGGGAAAGCTATGGCTACACCTTC. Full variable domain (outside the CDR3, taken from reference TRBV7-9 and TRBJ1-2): DTGVSQNPRHKITKRGQNVTFRCDPISEHNRLYWYRQTLGQGPEFLTYFQNEAQLEKSRLLSDRFSAERPKGSFSTLEIQRTEQGDSAMYLCASSLSGESYGYTFGSGTRLTVV.

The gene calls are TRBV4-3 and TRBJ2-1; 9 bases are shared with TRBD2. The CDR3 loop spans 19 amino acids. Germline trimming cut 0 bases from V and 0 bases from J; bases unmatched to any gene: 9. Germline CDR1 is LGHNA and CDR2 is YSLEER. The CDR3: CASSQELAGTFGSYNEQFF. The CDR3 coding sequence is TGCGCCAGCAGCCAAGAGCTAGCGGGAACGTTTGGCTCCTACAATGAGCAGTTCTTC.

This CDR3 is CASSYSGQKNQPQHF. The CDR3 DNA reads as TGTGCCAGCAGTTACTCGGGACAGAAAAATCAGCCCCAGCATTTT. The rearrangement uses TRBV6-6 and TRBJ1-5; 7 bases agree with TRBD1. V dropped 0 bases and J dropped 4; count of bases not matched to a gene: 3. CDR1 MNHNY and CDR2 SVGAGI come from the germline V gene (reference sequence). The CDR3 loop spans 15 amino acids.

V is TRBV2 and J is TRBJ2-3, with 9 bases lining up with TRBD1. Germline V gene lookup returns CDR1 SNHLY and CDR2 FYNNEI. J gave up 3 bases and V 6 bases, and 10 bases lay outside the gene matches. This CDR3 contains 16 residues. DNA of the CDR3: TGTGCCAGCAGGCACAGGGGGCTGTTTAGAACAGATACGCAGTATTTT. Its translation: CASRHRGLFRTDTQYF.

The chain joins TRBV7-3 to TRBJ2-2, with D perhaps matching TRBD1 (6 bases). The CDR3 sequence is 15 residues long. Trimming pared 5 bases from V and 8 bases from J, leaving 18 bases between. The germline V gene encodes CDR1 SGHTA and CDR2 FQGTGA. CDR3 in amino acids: CASSTTQGPMGELFF. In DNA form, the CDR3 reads TGTGCCAGCAGCACGACACAGGGACCCATGGGGGAGCTGTTTTTT.

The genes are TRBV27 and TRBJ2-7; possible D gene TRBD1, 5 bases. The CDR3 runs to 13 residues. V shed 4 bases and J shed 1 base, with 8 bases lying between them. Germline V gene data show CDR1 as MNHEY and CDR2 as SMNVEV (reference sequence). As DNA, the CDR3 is TGTGCCAGCAGTTCAGGACATTCCTACGAGCAGTACTTC. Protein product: CASSSGHSYEQYF.

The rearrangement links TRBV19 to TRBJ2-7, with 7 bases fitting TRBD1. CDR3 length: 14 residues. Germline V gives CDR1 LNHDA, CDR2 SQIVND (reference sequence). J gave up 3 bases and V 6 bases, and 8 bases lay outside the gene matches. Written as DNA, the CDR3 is TGTGCCAGTAGCGTTACAGGGGTTCTCTACGAGCAGTACTTC. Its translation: CASSVTGVLYEQYF.

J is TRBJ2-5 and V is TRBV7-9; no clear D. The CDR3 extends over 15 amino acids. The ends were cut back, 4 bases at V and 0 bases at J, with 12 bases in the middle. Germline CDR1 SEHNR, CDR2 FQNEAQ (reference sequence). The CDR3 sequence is CASSWASIDQETQYF. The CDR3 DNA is TGTGCCAGCAGCTGGGCCTCTATAGACCAAGAGACCCAGTACTTC.

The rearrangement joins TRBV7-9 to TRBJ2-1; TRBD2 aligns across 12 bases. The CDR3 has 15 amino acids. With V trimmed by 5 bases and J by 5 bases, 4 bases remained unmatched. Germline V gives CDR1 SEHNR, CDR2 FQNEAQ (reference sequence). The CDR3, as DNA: TGTGCCAGCAGCACCTGGACTAGCGGGAACAATGAGCAGTTCTTC. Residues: CASSTWTSGNNEQFF.

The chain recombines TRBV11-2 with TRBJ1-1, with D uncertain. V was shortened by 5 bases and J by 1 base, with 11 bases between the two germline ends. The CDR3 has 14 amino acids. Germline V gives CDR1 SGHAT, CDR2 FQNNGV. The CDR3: CASSNSRWNTEAFF. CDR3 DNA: TGTGCCAGCAGCAACAGTAGGTGGAACACTGAAGCTTTCTTT. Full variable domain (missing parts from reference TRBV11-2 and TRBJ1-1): EAGVAQSPRYKIIEKRQSVAFWCNPISGHATLYWYQQILGQGPKLLIQFQNNGVVDDSQLPKDRFSAERLKGVDSTLKIQPAKLEDSAVYLCASSNSRWNTEAFFGQGTRLTVV.

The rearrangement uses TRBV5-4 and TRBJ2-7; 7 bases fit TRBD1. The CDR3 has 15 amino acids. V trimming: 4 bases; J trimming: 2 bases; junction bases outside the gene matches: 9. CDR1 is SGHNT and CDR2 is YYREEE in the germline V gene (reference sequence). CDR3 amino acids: CASSNPNRGTYEQYF. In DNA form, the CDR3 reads TGTGCCAGCAGCAACCCAAACAGGGGAACCTACGAGCAGTACTTC.

CDR3 coding DNA: TGTGCCAGCAGCGGGGACATGGGCAATGAGCAGTTCTTC. Translating it yields CASSGDMGNEQFF. The V and J genes are TRBV2 and TRBJ2-1; tentatively, D is TRBD1 (6 bases). CDR3 size: 13 residues. The V end was cut by 6 bases, the J end by 6 bases, with 12 bases between. Germline loops: CDR1 SNHLY, CDR2 FYNNEI.